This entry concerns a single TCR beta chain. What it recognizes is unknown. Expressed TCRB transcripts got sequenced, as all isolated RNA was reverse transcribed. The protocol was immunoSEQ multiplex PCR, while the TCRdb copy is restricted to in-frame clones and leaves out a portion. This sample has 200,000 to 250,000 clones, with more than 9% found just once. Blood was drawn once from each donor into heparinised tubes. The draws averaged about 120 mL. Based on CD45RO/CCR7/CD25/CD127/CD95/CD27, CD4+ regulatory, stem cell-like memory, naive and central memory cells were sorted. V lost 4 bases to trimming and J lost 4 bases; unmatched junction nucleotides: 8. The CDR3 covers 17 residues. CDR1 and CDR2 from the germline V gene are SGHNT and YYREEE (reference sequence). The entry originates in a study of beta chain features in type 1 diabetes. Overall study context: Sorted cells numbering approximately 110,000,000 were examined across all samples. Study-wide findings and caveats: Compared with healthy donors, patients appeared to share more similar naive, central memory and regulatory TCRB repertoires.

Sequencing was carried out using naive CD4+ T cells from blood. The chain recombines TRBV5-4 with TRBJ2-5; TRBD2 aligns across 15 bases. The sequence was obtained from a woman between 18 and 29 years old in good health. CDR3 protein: CASSTRTSGGAGETQYF. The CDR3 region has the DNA TGTGCCAGCAGCACTCGGACTAGCGGGGGGGCGGGAGAGACCCAGTACTTC.